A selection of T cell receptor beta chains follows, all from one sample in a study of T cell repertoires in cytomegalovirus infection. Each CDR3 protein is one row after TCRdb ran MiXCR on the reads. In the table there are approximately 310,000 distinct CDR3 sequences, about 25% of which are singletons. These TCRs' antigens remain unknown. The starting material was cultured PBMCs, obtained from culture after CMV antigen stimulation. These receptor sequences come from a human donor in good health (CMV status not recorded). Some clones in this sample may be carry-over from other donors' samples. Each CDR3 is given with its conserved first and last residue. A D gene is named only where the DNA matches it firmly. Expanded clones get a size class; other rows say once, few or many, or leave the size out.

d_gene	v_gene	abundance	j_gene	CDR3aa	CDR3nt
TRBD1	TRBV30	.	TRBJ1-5	CAWSLQGDQPQHF	TGTGCCTGGAGTTTACAGGGGGATCAGCCCCAGCATTTT
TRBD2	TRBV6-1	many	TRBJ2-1	CASSPSSGTNEQFF	TGTGCCAGCAGTCCCTCTAGCGGGACTAATGAGCAGTTCTTC
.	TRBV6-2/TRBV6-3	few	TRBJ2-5	CASSYSRALETQYF	TGTGCCAGCAGTTACTCGAGAGCGTTGGAGACCCAGTACTTC
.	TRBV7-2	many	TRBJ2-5	CASSLGPSGGMETQYF	TGTGCCAGCAGCCTAGGGCCCTCGGGGGGCATGGAGACCCAGTACTTC
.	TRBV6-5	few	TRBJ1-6	CASSRRTYNSPLHF	TGTGCCAGCAGTCGACGGACGTATAATTCACCCCTCCACTTT
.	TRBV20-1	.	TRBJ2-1	CSASSTVYNEQFF	TGCAGTGCTAGCTCGACCGTCTACAATGAGCAGTTCTTC
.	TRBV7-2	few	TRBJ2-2	CASSPSRDGNTGELFF	TGTGCCAGCAGCCCGAGCCGGGACGGAAACACCGGGGAGCTGTTTTTT
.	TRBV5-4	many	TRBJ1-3	CASSLDSPGNTIYF	TGTGCCAGCAGCTTGGACAGTCCTGGAAACACCATATATTTT
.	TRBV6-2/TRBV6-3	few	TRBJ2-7	CASNARLEIYEQYF	TGTGCCAGCAACGCCCGACTAGAGATCTACGAGCAGTACTTC
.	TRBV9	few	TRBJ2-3	CASSVAAELDTQYF	TGTGCCAGCAGCGTAGCCGCGGAGTTAGATACGCAGTATTTT
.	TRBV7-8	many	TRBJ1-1	CASSLNAPRGLMNTEAFF	TGTGCCAGCAGCTTAAACGCCCCCAGGGGACTTATGAACACTGAAGCTTTCTTT
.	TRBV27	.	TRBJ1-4	CASRGVSEKLFF	TGTGCCAGCAGAGGGGTAAGCGAAAAACTGTTTTTT
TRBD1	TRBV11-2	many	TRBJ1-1	CASSPRRTGTRNTEAFF	TGTGCCAGCAGCCCAAGACGGACAGGTACAAGGAACACTGAAGCTTTCTTT
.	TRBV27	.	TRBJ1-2	CASSGRGRDGYTF	TGTGCCAGCAGTGGGAGGGGCCGGGATGGCTACACCTTC
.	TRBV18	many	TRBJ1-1	CASSTGQNTEAFF	TGTGCCAGCTCAACGGGACAGAACACTGAAGCTTTCTTT
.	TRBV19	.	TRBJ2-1	CASSIYAGSRYNEQFF	TGTGCCAGTAGTATTTATGCGGGCTCAAGGTACAATGAGCAGTTCTTC
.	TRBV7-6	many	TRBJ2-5	CASSLYRQETQYF	TGTGCCAGCAGCTTATATCGTCAAGAGACCCAGTACTTC
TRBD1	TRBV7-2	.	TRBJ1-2	CASSFDPTGDAGGYTF	TGTGCCAGCAGCTTTGATCCGACAGGGGACGCAGGAGGCTACACCTTC
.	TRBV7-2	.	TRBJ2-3	CASSSRLGADTQYF	TGTGCCAGCAGCTCCCGACTAGGGGCAGATACGCAGTATTTT
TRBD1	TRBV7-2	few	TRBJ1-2	CASIRDRSPSAANYGYTF	TGTGCCAGCATTAGGGACAGGTCCCCTTCGGCGGCTAACTATGGCTACACCTTC
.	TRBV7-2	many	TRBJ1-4	CASSLNSLNEKLFF	TGTGCCAGCAGCTTAAACAGTCTTAATGAAAAACTGTTTTTT
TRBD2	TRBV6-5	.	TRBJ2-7	CASSYSEAGVSEQYF	TGTGCCAGCAGTTACTCGGAAGCGGGAGTAAGCGAGCAGTACTTC
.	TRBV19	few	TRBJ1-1	CASSTTPTGYRNTEAFF	TGTGCCAGTAGTACTACCCCCACAGGCTACAGGAACACTGAAGCTTTCTTT
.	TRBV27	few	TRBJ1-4	CASSFVSATNEKLFF	TGTGCCAGCAGTTTCGTGAGCGCAACTAATGAAAAACTGTTTTTT
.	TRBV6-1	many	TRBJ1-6	CASRKGGSDSPLHF	TGTGCCAGCAGAAAGGGCGGGTCCGATTCACCCCTCCACTTT
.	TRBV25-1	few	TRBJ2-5	CASSESIGGKKQAQYF	TGTGCCAGCAGTGAATCAATTGGCGGGAAAAAACAGGCCCAGTACTTC
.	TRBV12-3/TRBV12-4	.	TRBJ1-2	CASSLGQNFRYGYTF	TGTGCCAGCAGTTTAGGACAGAACTTCCGCTATGGCTACACCTTC
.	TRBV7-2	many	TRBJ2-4	CASSLGWGAKNIQYF	TGTGCCAGCAGCTTAGGTTGGGGAGCCAAAAACATTCAGTACTTC
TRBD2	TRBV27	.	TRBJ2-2	CASTFGGGTGELFF	TGTGCCAGCACCTTTGGGGGGGGGACCGGGGAGCTGTTTTTT
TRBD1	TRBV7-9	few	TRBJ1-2	CASSTLTGGNYGYTF	TGTGCCAGCAGCACTTTGACAGGGGGCAATTATGGCTACACCTTC
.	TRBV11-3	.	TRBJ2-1	CASTAISFGDNEQFF	TGTGCCAGCACCGCAATTTCATTCGGCGACAATGAGCAGTTCTTC
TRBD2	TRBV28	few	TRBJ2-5	CASSLSVTSVETQYF	TGTGCCAGCAGTTTATCCGTGACTAGCGTGGAGACCCAGTACTTC
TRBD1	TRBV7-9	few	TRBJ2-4	CASSPDRVAKNIQYF	TGTGCCAGCAGCCCAGACAGGGTAGCCAAAAACATTCAGTACTTC
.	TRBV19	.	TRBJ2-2	CASRLTGYTGELFF	TGTGCCAGTAGATTAACAGGGTACACCGGGGAGCTGTTTTTT
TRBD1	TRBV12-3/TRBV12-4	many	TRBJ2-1	CASSFSGQGDGNEQFF	TGTGCCAGCAGTTTCTCCGGACAGGGGGACGGGAATGAGCAGTTCTTC
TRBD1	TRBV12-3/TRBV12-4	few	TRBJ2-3	CASRPLTGGPSTDTQYF	TGTGCCAGCAGGCCATTAACAGGGGGTCCATCCACAGATACGCAGTATTTT
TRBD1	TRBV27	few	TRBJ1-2	CASSKLGTGVGYTF	TGTGCCAGCAGTAAACTAGGGACAGGGGTTGGCTACACCTTC
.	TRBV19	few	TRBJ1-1	CASSTGRKGMNTEAFF	TGTGCCAGTAGCACAGGGCGAAAGGGGATGAACACTGAAGCTTTCTTT
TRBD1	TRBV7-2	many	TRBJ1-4	CASSSRTGRNEKLFF	TGTGCCAGCAGCTCTAGGACAGGGAGGAATGAAAAACTGTTTTTT
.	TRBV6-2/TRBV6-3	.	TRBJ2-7	CASRFRRLSSYEQYF	TGTGCCAGCAGATTTAGACGCCTTAGCTCCTACGAGCAGTACTTC
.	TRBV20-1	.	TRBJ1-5	CSATKGGNSNQPQHF	TGCAGTGCTACAAAGGGTGGCAATAGCAATCAGCCCCAGCATTTT
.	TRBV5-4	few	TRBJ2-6	CASSPRTGANVLTF	TGTGCCAGCAGCCCCCGCACCGGGGCCAACGTCCTGACTTTC
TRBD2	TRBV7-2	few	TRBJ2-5	CASSLLAGGGSQYF	TGTGCCAGCAGCTTATTGGCGGGGGGAGGGTCCCAGTACTTC
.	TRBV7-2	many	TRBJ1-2	CASSLGLVVSYGYTF	TGTGCCAGCAGCTTAGGGTTGGTAGTCTCCTATGGCTACACCTTC
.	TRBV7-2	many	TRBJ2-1	CASSFSSGNEQFF	TGTGCCAGCAGCTTCTCCAGCGGCAATGAGCAGTTCTTC
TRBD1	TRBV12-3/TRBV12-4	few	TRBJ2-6	CASSRQGVSGANVLTF	TGTGCCAGCAGCCGACAGGGAGTCTCTGGGGCCAACGTCCTGACTTTC
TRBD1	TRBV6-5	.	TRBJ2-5	CASSYNRDSQETQYF	TGTGCCAGCAGTTACAACCGGGACAGCCAAGAGACCCAGTACTTC
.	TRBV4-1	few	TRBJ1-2	CASSQGAPFNYGYTF	TGCGCCAGCAGCCAAGGAGCACCCTTTAACTATGGCTACACCTTC
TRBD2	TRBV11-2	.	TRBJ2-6	CASALWGLAGGPLPGANVLTF	TGTGCCTCCGCCCTTTGGGGTCTAGCGGGAGGGCCTCTCCCTGGGGCCAACGTCCTGACTTTC
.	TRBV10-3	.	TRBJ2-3	CAIKDSTDTQYF	TGTGCCATCAAGGACAGCACAGATACGCAGTATTTT